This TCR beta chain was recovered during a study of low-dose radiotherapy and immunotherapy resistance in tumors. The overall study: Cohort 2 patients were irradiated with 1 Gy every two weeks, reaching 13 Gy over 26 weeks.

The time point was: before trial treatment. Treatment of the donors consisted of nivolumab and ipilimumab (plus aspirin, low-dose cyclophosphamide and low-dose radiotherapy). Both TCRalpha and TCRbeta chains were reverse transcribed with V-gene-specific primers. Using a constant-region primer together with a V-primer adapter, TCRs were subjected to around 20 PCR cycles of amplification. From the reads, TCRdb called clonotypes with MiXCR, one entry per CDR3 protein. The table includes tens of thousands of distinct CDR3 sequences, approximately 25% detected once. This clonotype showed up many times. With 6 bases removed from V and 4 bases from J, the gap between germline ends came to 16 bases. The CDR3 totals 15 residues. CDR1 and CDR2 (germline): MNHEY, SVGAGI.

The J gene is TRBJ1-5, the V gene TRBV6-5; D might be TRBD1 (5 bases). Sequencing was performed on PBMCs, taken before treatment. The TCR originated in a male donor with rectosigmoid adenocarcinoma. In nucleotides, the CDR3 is TGTGCCAGCAGCCCTTCGTGGGGGGATAATCAGCCCCAGCATTTT. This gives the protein CASSPSWGDNQPQHF.